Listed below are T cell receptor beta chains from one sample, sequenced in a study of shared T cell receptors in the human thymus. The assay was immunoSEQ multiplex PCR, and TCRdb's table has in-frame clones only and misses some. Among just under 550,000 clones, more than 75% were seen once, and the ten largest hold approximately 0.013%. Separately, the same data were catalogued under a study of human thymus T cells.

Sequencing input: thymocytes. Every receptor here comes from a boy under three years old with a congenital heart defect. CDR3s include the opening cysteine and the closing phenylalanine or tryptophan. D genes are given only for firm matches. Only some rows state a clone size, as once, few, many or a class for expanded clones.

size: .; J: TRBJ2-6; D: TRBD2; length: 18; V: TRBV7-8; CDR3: CASSLVGSGSRKANVLTF; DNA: TGTGCCAGCAGCTTAGTTGGTAGCGGGAGTAGGAAGGCCAACGTCCTGACTTTC
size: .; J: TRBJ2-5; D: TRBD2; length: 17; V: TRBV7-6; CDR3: CASSGRTSGRDPETQYF; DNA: TGTGCCAGCAGCGGACGGACTAGCGGGAGGGACCCGGAGACCCAGTACTTC
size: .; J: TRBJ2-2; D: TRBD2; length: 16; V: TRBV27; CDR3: CASSSRLAGEGGELFF; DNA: TGTGCCAGCAGTTCCAGACTAGCGGGAGAGGGCGGGGAGCTGTTTTTT
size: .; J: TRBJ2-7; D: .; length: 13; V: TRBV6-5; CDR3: CASSYSLAGEQYF; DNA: TGTGCCAGCAGTTACTCCCTAGCTGGCGAGCAGTACTTC
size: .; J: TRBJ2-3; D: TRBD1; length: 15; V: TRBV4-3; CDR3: CASSQGTGYTDTQYF; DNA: TGCGCCAGCAGCCAAGGGACAGGCTACACAGATACGCAGTATTTT
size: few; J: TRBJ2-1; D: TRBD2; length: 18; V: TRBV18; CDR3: CASSPRGLAGSSYNEQFF; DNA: TGTGCCAGCTCACCACGTGGACTAGCGGGCTCCTCCTACAATGAGCAGTTCTTC
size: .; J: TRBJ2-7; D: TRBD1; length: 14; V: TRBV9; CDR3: CASSVPGQGGEQYF; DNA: TGTGCCAGCAGCGTACCGGGACAGGGTGGCGAGCAGTACTTC
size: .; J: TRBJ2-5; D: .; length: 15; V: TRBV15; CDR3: CATSSGRWSGETQYF; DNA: TGTGCCACCAGTTCCGGGAGATGGAGTGGGGAGACCCAGTACTTC
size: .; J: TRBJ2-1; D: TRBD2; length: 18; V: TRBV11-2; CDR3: CASSLRTSGPRSYNEQFF; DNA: TGTGCCAGCAGCTTAAGGACTAGCGGACCTCGCTCCTACAATGAGCAGTTCTTC
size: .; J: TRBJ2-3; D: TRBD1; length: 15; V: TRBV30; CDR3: CASFYDRGRADTQYF; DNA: TGTGCCTCCTTCTATGACAGGGGGCGCGCGGATACGCAGTATTTT
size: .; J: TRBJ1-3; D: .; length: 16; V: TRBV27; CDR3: CASSLTGLLSGNTIYF; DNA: TGTGCCAGCAGTTTGACAGGTCTCCTCTCTGGAAACACCATATATTTT
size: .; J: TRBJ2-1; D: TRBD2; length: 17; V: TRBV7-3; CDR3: CASSVSGLAGRLDEQFF; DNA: TGTGCCAGCAGCGTTAGCGGGTTGGCGGGACGTTTGGATGAGCAGTTCTTC
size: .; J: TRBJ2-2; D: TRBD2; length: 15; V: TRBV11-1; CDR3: CASSTSGRAPGELFF; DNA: TGTGCCAGCAGCACTAGCGGGAGGGCCCCCGGGGAGCTGTTTTTT
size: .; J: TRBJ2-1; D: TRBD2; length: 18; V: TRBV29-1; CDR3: CSVVQKGLAGVGYSGQFF; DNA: TGCAGCGTGGTACAAAAAGGACTAGCGGGAGTTGGCTACAGTGGGCAGTTCTTC
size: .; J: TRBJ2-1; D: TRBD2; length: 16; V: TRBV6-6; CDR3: CASSYRAGGIRNEQFF; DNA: TGTGCCAGCAGTTACCGGGCGGGAGGGATCCGCAATGAGCAGTTCTTC
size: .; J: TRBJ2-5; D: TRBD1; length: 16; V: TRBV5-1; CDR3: CASSLTGQGSEETQYF; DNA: TGCGCCAGCAGCTTGACTGGACAGGGGTCGGAGGAGACCCAGTACTTC
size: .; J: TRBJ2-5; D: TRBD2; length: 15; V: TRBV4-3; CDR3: CASSQGSGRAETQYF; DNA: TGCGCCAGCAGCCAAGGTAGCGGGAGGGCGGAGACCCAGTACTTC
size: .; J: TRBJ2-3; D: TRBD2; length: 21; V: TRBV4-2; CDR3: CASSQDVAGGLKKGGTDTQYF; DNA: TGTGCCAGCAGCCAAGATGTAGCGGGAGGGCTAAAAAAAGGGGGCACAGATACGCAGTATTTT
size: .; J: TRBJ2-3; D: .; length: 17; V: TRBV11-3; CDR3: CASSLDGEQDTTDTQYF; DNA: TGTGCCAGCAGCTTAGATGGAGAACAGGACACCACAGATACGCAGTATTTT